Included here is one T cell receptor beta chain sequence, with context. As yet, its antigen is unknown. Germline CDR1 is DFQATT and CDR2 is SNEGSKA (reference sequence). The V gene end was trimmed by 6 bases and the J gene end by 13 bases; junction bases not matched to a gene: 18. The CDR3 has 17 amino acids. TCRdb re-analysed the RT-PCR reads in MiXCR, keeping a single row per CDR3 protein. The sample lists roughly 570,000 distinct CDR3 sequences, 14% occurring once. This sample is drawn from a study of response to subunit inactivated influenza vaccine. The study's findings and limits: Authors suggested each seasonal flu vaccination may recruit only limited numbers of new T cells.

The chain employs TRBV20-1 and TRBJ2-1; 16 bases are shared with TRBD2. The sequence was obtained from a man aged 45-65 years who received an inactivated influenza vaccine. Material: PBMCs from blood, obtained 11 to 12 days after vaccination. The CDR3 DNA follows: TGCAGTGCCGAGGGATTGGGACTAGCGGGAGGGATACGCAACCAGTTCTTC. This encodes CSAEGLGLAGGIRNQFF.